The source of this T cell receptor (beta chain) is a study of tumor-infiltrating lymphocytes in primary liver carcinoma. In addition to blood RNA drawn from unsorted whole blood, germline DNA was extracted. In regard to this clonotype: A clone one base away is much larger, so this may be a read error.

Making TCR beta cDNA involved roughly 0.55 ug total RNA and a constant-region primer. Three rounds of nested multiplex PCR with slightly modified ARM-PCR produced TCR beta libraries. Each CDR3 protein is one row after TCRdb ran MiXCR on the multiplex PCR reads. The profile shows 180,000 or so distinct CDR3 sequences, 60% of them singletons. The sample taken for sequencing was peripheral blood. The TCR sequence derives from a man aged 35 to 55 with primary liver carcinoma and hepatitis B virus infection.

This CDR3 reads CSVVTGQETQYF. For the CDR3, the DNA is TGCAGCGTTGTTACAGGGCAAGAGACCCAGTACTTC. The V gene is TRBV29-1, the J gene TRBJ2-5, with D possibly matching TRBD1 (6 bases). Germline V gene sequence: CDR1 SQVTM, CDR2 ANQGSEA. Trimming pared 4 bases from V and 2 bases from J, leaving 8 bases between. The CDR3 is 12 amino acids.